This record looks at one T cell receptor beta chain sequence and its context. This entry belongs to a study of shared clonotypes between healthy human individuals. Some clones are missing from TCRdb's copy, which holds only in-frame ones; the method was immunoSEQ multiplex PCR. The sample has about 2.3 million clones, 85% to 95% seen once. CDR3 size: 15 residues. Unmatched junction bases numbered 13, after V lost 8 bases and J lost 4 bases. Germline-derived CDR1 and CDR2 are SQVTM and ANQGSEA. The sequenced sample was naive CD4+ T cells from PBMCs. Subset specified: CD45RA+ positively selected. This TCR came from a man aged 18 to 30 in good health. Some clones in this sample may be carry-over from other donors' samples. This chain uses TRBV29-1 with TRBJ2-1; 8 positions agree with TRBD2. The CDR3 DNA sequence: TGCAGCACTAGACGGGGGGGCCCCCTTTACAATGAGCAGTTCTTC. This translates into CSTRRGGPLYNEQFF.